The clone carrying this T cell receptor beta chain showed up just a few times. Antigen specificity is unknown. The CDR3 is 16 residues long. In germline, CDR1 is SGHRS, CDR2 YFSETQ. Deletions cut 0 bases from V and 3 bases from J, with 13 bases between. The data stem from a study of identical twins. General study findings and limits: Less excess twin sharing appeared in beta out-of-frame sequences.

A universal primer site arose from template switching, and cDNA bore unique molecular identifiers. TCRdb independently ran MiXCR on the 5' RACE reads; one entry per CDR3 protein. The table shows some 570,000 distinct CDR3 sequences, with approximately 20% occurring only once. This sample was shared with a second study, whose subject was yellow fever vaccine responses in identical twins.

Input material: CD4+ T cells sorted from blood. The chain combines TRBV5-1 with TRBJ2-1; D tentatively fits TRBD1 or TRBD2 (7 bases each). This TCR derives from a woman between 18 and 29 years old in good health. The CDR3 DNA reads TGCGCCAGCAGCTTGGGTCAGGGGGGGATCTACAATGAGCAGTTCTTC. This codes for CASSLGQGGIYNEQFF.